These T cell receptor beta chains were read from a single sample in a study of T-cell memory formation after mild COVID-19. A single record per CDR3 protein comes from TCRdb applying MiXCR to the 5' RACE reads. The sample includes 350,000 to 450,000 distinct CDR3 sequences, 20% seen only once; the top ten take about 8.8%. The sequenced sample was PBMCs or a T cell subset sorted from them (not recorded which). These receptors were obtained from an adult woman who had mild COVID-19 (a few samples of this study predate the infection). Cell type and time point are not known. Both conserved end residues are part of each CDR3. The order of the fields is J gene, D gene, V gene, clone size, CDR3 DNA, CDR3 protein. D genes are given only for firm matches. Clone size is given for some rows only: seen once, a few or many times, or a class if the clone is expanded.

TRBJ2-1 NA TRBV12-3/TRBV12-4 NA TGTGCCAGCAGTTTAGGTTCGATACAGTTCTTC CASSLGSIQFF
TRBJ1-2 NA TRBV6-2/TRBV6-3 NA TGTGCCAGCAAACCGGGGGATTTCTATGGCTACACCTTC CASKPGDFYGYTF
TRBJ2-7 TRBD2 TRBV27 few TGTGCCAGCAGTTCGGGACTAGCGGGAGGAAACGAGCAGTACTTC CASSSGLAGGNEQYF
TRBJ2-2 NA TRBV6-5 NA TGTGCCAGCGGAGATTCGATTTCACTCGGGGAGCTGTTTTTT CASGDSISLGELFF
TRBJ2-5 NA TRBV12-3/TRBV12-4 few TGTGCCAGCAGTCCGGACCCTCCGACCCAGTACTTC CASSPDPPTQYF
TRBJ2-1 NA TRBV29-1 NA TGCAGCGTTGAACTATACAATGAGCAGTTCTTC CSVELYNEQFF
TRBJ2-7 NA TRBV3-1 once TGTGCCAGCAGCCAAGATCCTGAGCGGGCCTCCTACGAGCAGTACTTC CASSQDPERASYEQYF
TRBJ2-1 NA TRBV29-1 few TGCAGCGTCGATTACAATGAGCAGTTCTTC CSVDYNEQFF
TRBJ2-5 NA TRBV29-1 once TGCAGCGTCCATCCGGGACTTGGAAGGGAGACCCAGTACTTC CSVHPGLGRETQYF
TRBJ1-1 NA TRBV29-1 few TGCAGCGTTGAAGACGGGTTGAACACTGAAGCTTTCTTT CSVEDGLNTEAFF
TRBJ2-7 NA TRBV7-9 few TGTGCCAGCAGCCAGGGGTGGGGGGTCTCCTACGAGCAGTACTTC CASSQGWGVSYEQYF
TRBJ2-1 NA TRBV9 few TGTGCCAGCAGCGTAGCTGGCGGGGGCCTCCCCAACAATGAGCAGTTCTTC CASSVAGGGLPNNEQFF
TRBJ2-5 TRBD1 TRBV5-1 NA TGCGCCAGCAGCACTGGGACAGGGAAGCAAGAGACCCAGTACTTC CASSTGTGKQETQYF
TRBJ1-4 TRBD1 TRBV5-1 NA TGCGCCAGCAGACCACAGGGGGCGCAAGAAAAACTGTTTTTT CASRPQGAQEKLFF
TRBJ2-3 TRBD2 TRBV7-3 few TGTGCCAGCAAAAGGACTAGCGGACACACAGATACGCAGTATTTT CASKRTSGHTDTQYF
TRBJ2-1 TRBD2 TRBV5-1 NA TGCGCCAGCAGCTTGAGTCGGCTAGCGGGGGGGCGCATCGGTGAGCAGTTCTTC CASSLSRLAGGRIGEQFF
TRBJ2-1 NA TRBV30 many TGTGCCTGGAGTGTAGAATTGGGGGCTGAGCAGTTCTTC CAWSVELGAEQFF
TRBJ2-7 NA TRBV11-3 NA TGTGCCAGCACCTCAAGGGGCTCCCGCTCCTACGAGCAGTACTTC CASTSRGSRSYEQYF
TRBJ2-3 NA TRBV10-3 few TGTGCCATCAGTGAGATCTTGGGACCTCGGGACAGCACAGATACGCAGTATTTT CAISEILGPRDSTDTQYF
TRBJ2-7 NA TRBV6-5 few TGTGCCAGCAGTTACTCGAAGAGTAGCAGGGCCTACGAGCAGTACTTC CASSYSKSSRAYEQYF
TRBJ1-1 NA TRBV3-1 few TGTGCCAGCAGCCCACCGGACAGAGGGGGGTCTGAAGCTTTCTTT CASSPPDRGGSEAFF
TRBJ2-7 NA TRBV20-1 few TGCAGTGCTAGAGTGGAGACTAGGGTACACGAGCAGTACTTC CSARVETRVHEQYF
TRBJ2-5 NA TRBV7-9 NA TGTGCCAGCAGGGGGTTTGGGACCCAGTACTTC CASRGFGTQYF
TRBJ2-7 TRBD2 TRBV5-6 few TGTGCCAGCAGCTCGGGACTAGCGCTATACGAGCAGTACTTC CASSSGLALYEQYF
TRBJ2-7 TRBD1 TRBV5-1 NA TGCGCCAGCAGCCGGGACAGCGGTTACGAGCAGTACTTC CASSRDSGYEQYF
TRBJ2-7 NA TRBV29-1 NA TGCAGCGTTGGCGAACGGGACATCGACTACGAGCAGTACTTC CSVGERDIDYEQYF
TRBJ1-1 TRBD1 TRBV2 NA TGTGCCAGCAGCCTCAGGGGGACTCTTAACACTGAAGCTTTCTTT CASSLRGTLNTEAFF